The clone carrying this T cell receptor beta chain was seen a single time. Its specificity is not known. The data were obtained in a study of T cell responses to AZD1222 COVID-19 vaccine. Assay: immunoSEQ multiplex PCR; the TCRdb copy retains only in-frame clones and omits some. The data show fewer than 200,000 clones, 90% to 95% seen once. The study, taken as a whole, reports: Just 5 to 7 AZD1222 recipients were seropositive at baseline.

In germline, CDR1 is LNHDA, CDR2 SQIVND (reference sequence). Trimming took off 3 bases at V and 1 base at J, with 15 bases between the two ends. CDR3 length: 16 residues. The chain uses TRBV19 and TRBJ1-1; D not resolved. Sequencing used peripheral blood, obtained 28 days after the second AZD1222 dose. The sequence was collected from an adult who received the AZD1222 COVID-19 vaccine. The CDR3 loop reads CASSIPAATRNTEAFF. The CDR3 coding sequence is TGTGCCAGTAGTATCCCGGCTGCAACGAGGAACACTGAAGCTTTCTTT.